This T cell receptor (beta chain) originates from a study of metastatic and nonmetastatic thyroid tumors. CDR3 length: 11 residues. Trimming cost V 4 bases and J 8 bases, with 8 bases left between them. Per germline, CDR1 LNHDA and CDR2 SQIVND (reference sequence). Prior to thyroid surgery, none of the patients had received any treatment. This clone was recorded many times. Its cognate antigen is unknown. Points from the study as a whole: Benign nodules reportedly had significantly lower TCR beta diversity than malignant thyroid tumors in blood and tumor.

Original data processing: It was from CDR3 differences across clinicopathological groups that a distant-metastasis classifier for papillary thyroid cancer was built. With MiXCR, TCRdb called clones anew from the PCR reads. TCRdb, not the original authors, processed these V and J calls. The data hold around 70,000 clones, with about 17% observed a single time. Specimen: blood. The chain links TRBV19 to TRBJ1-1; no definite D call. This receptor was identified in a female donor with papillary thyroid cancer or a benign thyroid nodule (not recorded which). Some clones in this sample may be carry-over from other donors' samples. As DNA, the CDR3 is TGTGCCAGTAGTACCCGGGAAGAAGCTTTCTTT. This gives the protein CASSTREEAFF.